The TCR beta chain under discussion was sequenced for a study of beta chain features in type 1 diabetes. About this clone itself: The antigen remains undetermined.

This CDR3 comprises 14 residues. The germline V gene encodes CDR1 SGHAT and CDR2 FQNNGV. With 1 base removed from V and 8 bases from J, the gap between germline ends came to 12 bases. One heparinised draw of blood, averaging roughly 110 mL, came from each donor. It was via CD45RO/CCR7/CD25/CD127/CD95/CD27 that CD4+ naive, central memory, regulatory and stem cell-like memory cells were sorted. What was sequenced were expressed TCRB transcripts, since all of the isolated RNA had been reverse transcribed. TCRdb's table, derived via immunoSEQ multiplex PCR, lists solely in-frame clones and lacks some. The repertoire consists of 250,000 to 300,000 clones, with roughly an eighth occurring once and the leading ten covering 0.015% to 0.02%. General study results and limits: Moderately but significantly shorter TCRB CDR3s were found in Type 1 diabetes patients in all four CD4+ subsets.

The gene calls are TRBV11-2 and TRBJ2-1; a weak D match, TRBD2 (5 bases). Sequencing was done on a sample of naive CD4+ T cells from blood. This sequence was found in a man aged 25 to 45 with type 1 diabetes. The chain's CDR3 is CASSLVTSIYEQFF. Written as DNA, the CDR3 is TGTGCCAGCAGCTTAGTCACTAGTATATATGAGCAGTTCTTC.